What follows is one T cell receptor (beta chain) and its context. This sample is drawn from a study of blood T cell repertoires in COVID-19. Profiled with immunoSEQ multiplex PCR; TCRdb holds only in-frame clones, not every one. The sample lists approximately 530,000 clones; roughly 91% were seen once. The sequence was obtained from a woman aged 45-65 years with COVID-19, enrolled during active disease. The sequenced sample consisted of peripheral blood.

The CDR3 nucleotides read TGTGCCAGCAGTGTTTCCGGGTCTATGTTTTTT. Translation gives CASSVSGSMFF. The chain links TRBV2 to TRBJ1-4; no definite D call. V lost 4 bases and J 15 bases, leaving 12 bases between the germline ends. The CDR3 is 11 amino acids. Germline V gene sequence: CDR1 SNHLY, CDR2 FYNNEI. The variable domain in full, with the rest retrieved from reference TRBV2 and TRBJ1-4, is EPEVTQTPSHQVTQMGQEVILRCVPISNHLYFYWYRQILGQKVEFLVSFYNNEISEKSEIFDDQFSVERPDGSNFTLKIRSTKLEDSAMYFCASSVSGSMFFGSGTQLSVL.